Below are 22 T cell receptor beta chains sequenced from a single sample in a study of blood T cell repertoires in COVID-19. Repertoires were generated with immunoSEQ multiplex PCR, while TCRdb's copy carries only in-frame clones and drops some. In the table there are around 250,000 clones, 86% of which are singletons. Sequencing used peripheral blood. The receptors come from a man aged 40-55 years with active or convalescent COVID-19.

The CDR3: CASSELSPGLAGQTYEQYF. CDR3 nucleotide sequence: TGTGCCAGTAGTGAACTTTCGCCGGGACTAGCGGGGCAAACCTACGAGCAGTACTTC. The gene calls are TRBV19 and TRBJ2-7; TRBD2 aligns across 13 bases. This CDR3 is 19 amino acids long. Germline V CDR1 and CDR2: LNHDA, SQIVND (reference sequence). The junction had 15 bases not matched to a gene; V was cut back by 5 bases and J by 2 bases.

This chain joins TRBV5-1 and TRBJ2-7; maybe TRBD2 (5 bases). The germline V and J ends were trimmed by 4 bases and 3 bases, with 14 bases remaining between them. Germline lookup yields CDR1 SGHRS and CDR2 YFSETQ. This CDR3 is built from 14 residues. For the CDR3, the DNA is TGCGCCAGCAGCATTAGCGTCCAGGTCTACGAGCAGTACTTC. Protein product: CASSISVQVYEQYF.

J is TRBJ1-5 and V is TRBV19; TRBD1 might be the D (6 bases). This CDR3 region has 14 residues. Per germline, CDR1 LNHDA and CDR2 SQIVND (reference sequence). V dropped 5 bases and J dropped 0 bases, with 8 bases sitting between them. The CDR3 sequence is CASSWDTSNQPQHF. Written as DNA, the CDR3 is TGTGCCAGTAGTTGGGACACTAGCAATCAGCCCCAGCATTTT.

The chain carries TRBV25-1 and TRBJ2-3; weak D call: TRBD2 (7 bases). This CDR3 is built from 17 residues. Deletions cut 4 bases from V and 1 base from J, with 18 bases between. Germline lookup yields CDR1 MGHDK and CDR2 SYGVNS. CDR3: CASSGNGGKGGTDTQYF. For the CDR3, the DNA is TGTGCCAGCAGTGGCAACGGGGGGAAGGGGGGCACAGATACGCAGTATTTT. The complete variable domain, with remaining parts taken from reference TRBV25-1 and TRBJ2-3, reads EADIYQTPRYLVIGTGKKITLECSQTMGHDKMYWYQQDPGMELHLIHYSYGVNSTEKGDLSSESTVSRIRTEHFPLTLESARPSHTSQYLCASSGNGGKGGTDTQYFGPGTRLTVL.

The gene calls are TRBV6-1 and TRBJ1-1, with D perhaps matching TRBD1 (5 bases). CDR3 length equals 15 residues. The V end was cut by 0 bases, the J end by 4 bases, with 12 bases between. The germline gives CDR1 MNHNS, CDR2 SASEGT. In DNA, the CDR3 is TGTGCCAGCAGTGAAGCGGGGCAGGGTATCACTGAAGCTTTCTTT. Residues: CASSEAGQGITEAFF.

The chain joins TRBV7-9 to TRBJ2-5, with D possibly being TRBD2 (6 bases). Per germline, CDR1 SEHNR and CDR2 FQNEAQ (reference sequence). V gave up 6 bases and J gave up 5 bases, with 16 bases separating them. This CDR3 contains 14 residues. CDR3 DNA: TGTGCCAGCAGACCGCCGGGGGTGTTGGAGACCCAGTACTTC. Encoded protein: CASRPPGVLETQYF.

The chain links TRBV5-5 to TRBJ1-4, with 7 bases aligning to TRBD1. The junction had 9 bases not matched to a gene; V was cut back by 4 bases and J by 6 bases. This CDR3 comprises 15 residues. Germline loops: CDR1 SGHKS, CDR2 YYEKEE (reference sequence). The CDR3 nucleotides read TGTGCCAGCAGCGACAATACGGGACAGCATGAAAAACTGTTTTTT. This translates into CASSDNTGQHEKLFF.

The rearrangement joins TRBV12-3 or TRBV12-4 to TRBJ1-2; D unclear. CDR3 length equals 10 residues. Trimming removed 4 bases at V and 6 bases at J, with 3 bases between. The CDR3 nucleotides are TGTGCCAGCAGTTCGGATGGCTACACCTTC. Translated: CASSSDGYTF.

This chain uses TRBV6-5 with TRBJ2-3; D is undetermined. V was cut by 2 bases and J by 5 bases, with 11 bases left in between. The germline V gene has CDR1 MNHEY and CDR2 SVGAGI. CDR3 length equals 14 residues. CDR3 region: CASSYLARLDTQYF. The CDR3 DNA sequence: TGTGCCAGCAGTTACCTTGCTAGATTAGATACGCAGTATTTT.

V is TRBV3-1 (or the pseudogene TRBV3-2) and J is TRBJ2-7, with unresolved D. Germline lookup yields CDR1 LGHDT and CDR2 YNNKEL (reference sequence). V lost 1 base, J lost 2 bases, and 9 bases lay in between. This CDR3 has 14 residues. The CDR3 spells CASSQGPDTYEQYF. The CDR3 DNA is TGTGCCAGCAGCCAAGGCCCAGATACCTACGAGCAGTACTTC.

The chain couples TRBV24-1 to TRBJ2-3; 7 bases match TRBD1. The junction had 4 bases not matched to a gene; V was cut back by 5 bases and J by 6 bases. This CDR3 has 13 residues. The germline gives CDR1 KGHDR, CDR2 SFDVKD. CDR3: CATSGQGADTQYF. The DNA of the CDR3 is TGTGCCACCAGTGGACAGGGTGCGGATACGCAGTATTTT.

This clone has a single count. This chain links TRBV10-3 with TRBJ2-1; 9 bases are shared with TRBD1. CDR3 length: 14 amino acids. J was trimmed by 4 bases and V by 7 bases; bases with no gene match: 5. CDR1 and CDR2 (germline): ENHRY, SYGVKD. In nucleotides, the CDR3 is TGTGCCATCAACCGGGACAGGGAATACAATGAGCAGTTCTTC. Amino acids: CAINRDREYNEQFF.

The chain uses TRBV27 and TRBJ2-5, with TRBD1 matching over 8 bases. The CDR3 totals 14 residues. The germline V gene encodes CDR1 MNHEY and CDR2 SMNVEV (reference sequence). Trimming removed 5 bases from V and 5 bases from J; junction bases left unmatched: 7. The CDR3 reads CASSPGQGAETQYF. In DNA, the CDR3 is TGTGCCAGCAGTCCCGGACAGGGCGCGGAGACCCAGTACTTC.

Comments on this clone: This sample includes further DNA sequences coding for the same CDR3. The CDR3 DNA is TGTGCCAGTAGCCTACAGGGCAATCAGCCCCAGCATTTT. Encoded protein: CASSLQGNQPQHF. J is TRBJ1-5 and V is TRBV19, with D perhaps TRBD1 (5 bases). In germline, CDR1 is LNHDA, CDR2 SQIVND (reference sequence). The ends were cut back, 6 bases at V and 2 bases at J, with 8 bases in the middle. This CDR3 region has 13 residues.

The chain is built from TRBV10-3 and TRBJ1-5, with 10 bases aligning to TRBD1. V gave up 5 bases and J gave up 4 bases; unmatched junction bases: 5. Germline V gene data show CDR1 as ENHRY and CDR2 as SYGVKD. The CDR3 has 15 amino acids. DNA of the CDR3: TGTGCCATCAGTAACGGACAGGGGGAAAATCAGCCCCAGCATTTT. Its translation: CAISNGQGENQPQHF.

The chain uses TRBV4-2 and TRBJ1-1; D gene uncertain. CDR3 length: 15 amino acids. The ends were cut back, 3 bases at V and 1 base at J, with 12 bases in the middle. The germline V gene has CDR1 LGHNA and CDR2 YNFKEQ. CDR3 sequence: CASSQVLTGNTEAFF. CDR3 in DNA: TGTGCCAGCAGCCAGGTTTTGACGGGGAACACTGAAGCTTTCTTT.

The genes are TRBV28 and TRBJ2-1; 12 nucleotides agree with TRBD2. V shed 6 bases and J 3 bases; nucleotides not matched to a gene: 0. CDR3 length: 14 amino acids. Germline V CDR1 and CDR2: MDHEN, SYDVKM. CDR3 sequence: CASRGLAGYNEQFF. Here the CDR3 DNA reads TGTGCCAGCAGGGGACTAGCGGGCTACAATGAGCAGTTCTTC. The variable domain in full, with the rest retrieved from reference TRBV28 and TRBJ2-1, is DVKVTQSSRYLVKRTGEKVFLECVQDMDHENMFWYRQDPGLGLRLIYFSYDVKMKEKGDIPEGYSVSREKKERFSLILESASTNQTSMYLCASRGLAGYNEQFFGPGTRLTVL.

The CDR3 protein is CASSQGSGSGNTIYF. The DNA for the CDR3 is TGTGCCAGCAGCCAAGGATCGGGCTCTGGAAACACCATATATTTT. The J gene is TRBJ1-3, the V gene TRBV3-1 (or the pseudogene TRBV3-2); D remains unclear. Trimming shortened V by 1 base and J by 0 bases, and 7 bases separated the two germline ends. The length of the CDR3 is 15 residues. Germline V gene data show CDR1 as LGHDT and CDR2 as YNNKEL (reference sequence).

The chain couples TRBV7-3 to TRBJ1-2; D unclear. The V and J ends lost 1 base and 6 bases respectively, with 15 bases between them. The CDR3 spans 15 residues. The germline gives CDR1 SGHTA, CDR2 FQGTGA. CDR3 region: CASSLNPTGLDGYTF. The CDR3 DNA reads TGTGCCAGCAGCTTAAACCCTACGGGGTTGGATGGCTACACCTTC.

J is TRBJ1-1 and V is TRBV7-2; D is perhaps TRBD1 (6 bases). The CDR3 is 16 residues long. Between the trimmed V and J ends, which lost 2 bases and 0 bases, there was a span of 13 bases. Germline CDR1 reads SGHTA; CDR2 reads FQGNSA. The CDR3 nucleotides read TGTGCCAGCAGCTTACGGCCGGACAGAGTGAACACTGAAGCTTTCTTT. This sequence encodes CASSLRPDRVNTEAFF. Together with reference TRBV7-2 and TRBJ1-1, the CDR3 gives the full variable domain: GAGVSQSPSNKVTEKGKDVELRCDPISGHTALYWYRQSLGQGLEFLIYFQGNSAPDKSGLPSDRFSAERTGGSVSTLTIQRTQQEDSAVYLCASSLRPDRVNTEAFFGQGTRLTVV.

This clone was observed once. The CDR3 DNA reads TGCGCCAGCAGCTTGGCTGCGGGAGAGCAGTACTTC. It codes for CASSLAAGEQYF. The chain carries TRBV5-1 and TRBJ2-7, with D tentatively TRBD2 (6 bases). This CDR3 contains 12 residues. Germline CDR1 and CDR2: SGHRS and YFSETQ. Trimming took off 0 bases at V and 7 bases at J, with 8 bases between the two ends.

The chain joins TRBV7-9 to TRBJ2-7; D unclear. The CDR3 has 12 residues. Germline V lookup: CDR1 SEHNR, CDR2 FQNEAQ (reference sequence). Trimming stripped 3 bases from V and 5 bases from J, with 8 bases between. The DNA of the CDR3 is TGTGCCAGCAGCTTCAAAATCCACGAGCAGTACTTC. Translating gives CASSFKIHEQYF.